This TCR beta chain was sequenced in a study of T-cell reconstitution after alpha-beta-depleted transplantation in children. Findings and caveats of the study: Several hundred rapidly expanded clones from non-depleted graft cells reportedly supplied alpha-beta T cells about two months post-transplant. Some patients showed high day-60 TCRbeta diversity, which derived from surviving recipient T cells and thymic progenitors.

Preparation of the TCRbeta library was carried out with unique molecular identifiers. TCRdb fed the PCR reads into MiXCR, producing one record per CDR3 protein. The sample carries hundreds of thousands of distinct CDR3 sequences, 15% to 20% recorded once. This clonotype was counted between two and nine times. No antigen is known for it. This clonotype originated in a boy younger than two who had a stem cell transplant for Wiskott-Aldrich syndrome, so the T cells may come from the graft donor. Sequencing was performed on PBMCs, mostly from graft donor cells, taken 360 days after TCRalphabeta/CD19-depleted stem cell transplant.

The CDR3 DNA reads TGCGCCAGCTATATTAACAGCGGCGAGACCCAGTACTTC. This translates into CASYINSGETQYF. This chain joins TRBV5-1 and TRBJ2-5, with TRBD2 as a possible D gene (5 bases). Trimming took 7 bases from V and 5 from J, leaving 15 bases between them. Germline CDR1 reads SGHRS; CDR2 reads YFSETQ. This CDR3 contains 13 residues. The full variable domain, in which reference TRBV5-1 and TRBJ2-5 provide the parts outside the CDR3, is KAGVTQTPRYLIKTRGQQVTLSCSPISGHRSVSWYQQTPGQGLQFLFEYFSETQRNKGNFPGRFSGRQFSNSRSEMNVSTLELGDSALYLCASYINSGETQYFGPGTRLLVL.